The 29 T cell receptor beta chains listed next were all sequenced from one sample in a study of T cell responses to AZD1222 COVID-19 vaccine. TCRdb's copy holds only in-frame clones and misses some; the assay was immunoSEQ multiplex PCR. This table has just over 150,000 clones, 85% to 90% appearing once. The material was peripheral blood, obtained 28 days after the second AZD1222 dose. These receptors were taken from an adult who received the AZD1222 COVID-19 vaccine.

The chain is built from TRBV7-3 and TRBJ2-2; unclear D gene. The V end lost 2 bases, the J end lost 0 bases, and 7 bases lay between the germline ends. Germline-derived CDR1 and CDR2 are SGHTA and FQGTGA. This CDR3 is built from 15 residues. The CDR3 spells CASSLDGSNTGELFF. CDR3 bases: TGTGCCAGCAGCTTAGACGGGTCGAACACCGGGGAGCTGTTTTTT.

This chain uses TRBV9 with TRBJ2-1; unclear D gene. Germline lookup yields CDR1 SGDLS and CDR2 YYNGEE. The CDR3 spans 14 residues. V gave up 2 bases and J gave up 0 bases, with 6 bases separating them. CDR3 in amino acids: CASSVSPSYNEQFF. CDR3 DNA: TGTGCCAGCAGCGTGAGCCCCTCCTACAATGAGCAGTTCTTC.

This clone was seen only once. The chain uses TRBV9 and TRBJ2-1, with 7 bases aligning to TRBD2. Germline V CDR1 and CDR2: SGDLS, YYNGEE. The ends lost 3 bases at V and 6 bases at J; junction bases unmatched: 9. The length of the CDR3 is 15 residues. The CDR3 sequence: CASSATSATTNEQFF. CDR3 DNA: TGTGCCAGCAGCGCAACTAGCGCTACGACCAATGAGCAGTTCTTC.

In DNA, the CDR3 is TGTGCCTGGAGTGGACAGCTAGGGAACTATGGCTACACCTTC. Amino acids: CAWSGQLGNYGYTF. The V gene is TRBV30, the J gene TRBJ1-2; a weak D match, TRBD1 (5 bases). V lost 1 base and J lost 2, with 11 bases in between. CDR3 length equals 14 residues. Germline values: CDR1 GTSNPN, CDR2 SVGIG (reference sequence). The full variable domain, with the rest looked up from reference TRBV30 and TRBJ1-2, is SQTIHQWPATLVQPVGSPLSLECTVEGTSNPNLYWYRQAAGRGLQLLFYSVGIGQISSEVPQNLSASRPQDRQFILSSKKLLLSDSGFYLCAWSGQLGNYGYTFGSGTRLTVV.

The chain has TRBV6-5 and TRBJ2-7, with 8 bases identical to TRBD2. Unmatched junction bases numbered 9, after V lost 6 bases and J lost 2 bases. Germline assignment: CDR1 MNHEY and CDR2 SVGAGI. The CDR3 runs 15 residues. Written as DNA, the CDR3 is TGTGCCAGCAGCCCGAGCGGGGGTGTCACCTACGAGCAGTACTTC. It is translated as CASSPSGGVTYEQYF.

CDR3 protein: CASSPVQGQASPSLLTQYF. The CDR3, as DNA: TGTGCCAGCTCACCGGTCCAAGGACAGGCCTCTCCTTCCCTTTTGACCCAGTACTTC. The chain is built from TRBV18 and TRBJ2-5, with TRBD1 matching over 7 bases. This CDR3 has 19 amino acids. Germline CDR1 KGHSH, CDR2 LQKENI. After removal of 3 bases from V and 7 bases from J, the junction contained 23 bases not matched to a gene.

This sequence joins TRBV6-1 and TRBJ1-1; D is undetermined. The CDR3 has 14 amino acids. Germline CDR1 reads MNHNS; CDR2 reads SASEGT. The V end lost 2 bases, the J end lost 3 bases, and 10 bases lay between the germline ends. The CDR3 DNA reads TGTGCCAGCAGTGAACAAACCGGATACACTGAAGCTTTCTTT. This translates into CASSEQTGYTEAFF.

The chain has TRBV6-9 and TRBJ1-2, with D possibly being TRBD1 (5 bases). Germline lookup yields CDR1 MNHGY and CDR2 SVAAGI. The CDR3 totals 13 residues. Trimming cost V 3 bases and J 7 bases, with 12 bases left between them. The CDR3 loop is CASSYRQGGGYTF. The CDR3 DNA is TGTGCCAGCAGTTACCGTCAGGGCGGTGGCTACACCTTC.

This chain joins TRBV5-1 and TRBJ1-2, with D unresolved. The CDR3 is 15 amino acids. CDR1 is SGHRS and CDR2 is YFSETQ in the germline V gene. V was shortened by 1 base and J by 1 base, with 11 bases between the two germline ends. CDR3 residues: CASSLSANFNYGYTF. The CDR3 DNA sequence: TGCGCCAGCAGCTTGTCTGCCAACTTTAACTATGGCTACACCTTC.

This sequence joins TRBV5-5 and TRBJ2-5, with 10 bases aligning to TRBD1. The germline V gene encodes CDR1 SGHKS and CDR2 YYEKEE (reference sequence). This CDR3 is 15 amino acids long. The V and J ends lost 4 bases and 4 bases, in that order; junction bases with no gene match: 7. CDR3 protein: CASSLPGTGVETQYF. DNA of the CDR3: TGTGCCAGCAGCCTCCCCGGGACAGGGGTAGAGACCCAGTACTTC.

V gene TRBV19 combines with J gene TRBJ1-2, with a possible D match to TRBD1 (5 bases). Germline V gives CDR1 LNHDA, CDR2 SQIVND (reference sequence). V was cut by 5 bases and J by 4 bases, with 17 bases left in between. CDR3 length: 15 residues. The CDR3 protein is CASSAQSRDLYGYTF. In DNA, the CDR3 is TGTGCCAGTAGTGCCCAGAGCAGGGACCTCTATGGCTACACCTTC.

This clone has just a few counts. The V call is TRBV28, the J call TRBJ1-2; a possible D gene is TRBD1 (6 bases). The V and J ends lost 5 bases and 4 bases respectively, with 11 bases between them. CDR1 and CDR2 (germline): MDHEN, SYDVKM. The CDR3 length is 13 residues. The CDR3 sequence: CASSPQGVYGYTF. The CDR3 coding sequence is TGTGCCAGCAGTCCACAGGGAGTCTATGGCTACACCTTC.

V is TRBV9 and J is TRBJ2-5; TRBD1 aligns across 9 bases. The CDR3 extends over 15 amino acids. V lost 1 base to trimming and J lost 5 bases; unmatched junction nucleotides: 6. Germline-derived CDR1 and CDR2 are SGDLS and YYNGEE. The CDR3 DNA reads as TGTGCCAGCAGCGTAAATCTGGGACAGGGTGAGACCCAGTACTTC. It is translated as CASSVNLGQGETQYF.

The chain links TRBV28 to TRBJ1-2, with 7 nucleotides matching TRBD1. Germline trimming cut 4 bases from V and 2 bases from J; bases unmatched to any gene: 7. This CDR3 comprises 15 residues. The germline V gene has CDR1 MDHEN and CDR2 SYDVKM. The CDR3 sequence: CASSSQGLVNYGYTF. In DNA form, the CDR3 reads TGTGCCAGCAGTTCACAGGGGCTCGTCAACTATGGCTACACCTTC.

The rearrangement uses TRBV7-9 and TRBJ2-7, with D maybe TRBD1 (6 bases). CDR1 is SEHNR and CDR2 is FQNEAQ in the germline V gene (reference sequence). The CDR3 spans 16 residues. The V and J ends lost 4 bases and 5 bases respectively, with 21 bases between them. CDR3 nucleotide sequence: TGTGCCAGCAGCTCAAGAGACCGGGACAAAAAAAACGAGCAGTACTTC. Translated, it gives CASSSRDRDKKNEQYF.

The chain joins TRBV5-4 to TRBJ2-1, with D maybe TRBD2 (5 bases). CDR3 size: 15 residues. CDR1 SGHNT and CDR2 YYREEE come from the germline V gene (reference sequence). V was clipped by 4 bases and J by 4 bases, with 15 bases between them. CDR3 amino acids: CASSSGGVGYNEQFF. CDR3 in DNA: TGTGCCAGCAGCAGCGGTGGAGTAGGGTACAATGAGCAGTTCTTC.

V and J are TRBV19 and TRBJ2-1; 7 bases align to TRBD1. The trim removed 6 bases at V and 2 bases at J, leaving 4 bases unmatched. Germline CDR1 LNHDA, CDR2 SQIVND (reference sequence). The length of the CDR3 is 14 residues. The CDR3 nucleotides read TGTGCCAGTAGAGTTGGACAGGCCTACAATGAGCAGTTCTTC. Translated: CASRVGQAYNEQFF.

V is TRBV12-3 or TRBV12-4 and J is TRBJ2-1; D is uncertain. V was pared by 3 bases and J by 7 bases, with 10 bases between. The CDR3 is 13 residues long. The CDR3 protein is CASSFFSGNEQFF. The CDR3 nucleotides are TGTGCCAGCAGTTTTTTTTCTGGGAATGAGCAGTTCTTC.

The chain carries TRBV7-9 and TRBJ2-1; no clear D gene. From germline, CDR1 is SEHNR and CDR2 FQNEAQ (reference sequence). This CDR3 has 11 amino acids. V lost 2 bases and J 8 bases, leaving 4 bases between the germline ends. The CDR3 region has the DNA TGTGCCAGCAGCTTACAGGATGAGCAGTTCTTC. Translation: CASSLQDEQFF.

The chain recombines TRBV19 with TRBJ1-6; perhaps TRBD1 as D (5 bases). Germline CDR1 LNHDA, CDR2 SQIVND (reference sequence). V dropped 7 bases and J dropped 5 bases, with 12 bases sitting between them. This CDR3 is 14 amino acids long. CDR3 coding DNA: TGTGCCAGTAAAACCTCGGGGGATAATTCACCCCTCCACTTT. It translates to CASKTSGDNSPLHF.

This rearrangement joins TRBV5-1 to TRBJ2-2; D possibly corresponds to TRBD2 (5 bases). The germline V and J ends were trimmed by 0 bases and 1 base, with 10 bases remaining between them. The germline V gene has CDR1 SGHRS and CDR2 YFSETQ. The CDR3 covers 16 residues. In DNA form, the CDR3 reads TGCGCCAGCAGCTTGGGTGTCGGGAAGAACACCGGGGAGCTGTTTTTT. This gives the protein CASSLGVGKNTGELFF.

The V call is TRBV5-1, the J call TRBJ1-1; possibly TRBD1 for D (6 bases). This CDR3 has 14 amino acids. Germline CDR1 is SGHRS and CDR2 is YFSETQ. Trimming stripped 3 bases from V and 1 base from J, with 10 bases between. CDR3 loop: CASSWDIRNTEAFF. In DNA form, the CDR3 reads TGCGCCAGCAGCTGGGACATCCGGAACACTGAAGCTTTCTTT.

The chain recombines TRBV18 with TRBJ2-6; D uncertain. Deletions cut 3 bases from V and 2 bases from J, with 8 bases between. Per the germline V gene, CDR1 is KGHSH and CDR2 is LQKENI. The CDR3 runs 15 residues. This chain's CDR3 is CASSPTGPGANVLTF. The CDR3 DNA reads as TGTGCCAGCTCACCGACTGGACCTGGGGCCAACGTCCTGACTTTC.

The chain joins TRBV7-9 to TRBJ1-4; 7 bases fit TRBD1. After removal of 7 bases from V and 5 bases from J, the junction contained 7 bases not matched to a gene. Germline loops: CDR1 SEHNR, CDR2 FQNEAQ (reference sequence). The CDR3 runs 14 residues. CDR3 sequence reads: CASNTGTANEKLFF. For the CDR3, the DNA is TGTGCCAGCAACACCGGGACAGCGAATGAAAAACTGTTTTTT.

The CDR3 DNA is TGTGCCTGGAGTCCAGGGACAGTTAATTCACCCCTCCACTTT. It specifies CAWSPGTVNSPLHF. This chain uses TRBV30 with TRBJ1-6; TRBD1 aligns across 7 bases. V was clipped by 2 bases and J by 6 bases; unmatched bases: 4. CDR3 length: 14 amino acids. Looked up from germline, CDR1 is GTSNPN and CDR2 is SVGIG (reference sequence).

The rearrangement links TRBV6-5 to TRBJ1-5; 9 bases are shared with TRBD1. This CDR3 has 15 amino acids. V shed 7 bases, J shed 11 bases, and the junction held 15 bases outside the gene matches. Germline V gene sequence: CDR1 MNHEY, CDR2 SVGAGI. CDR3 region: CASTEGGQGSVAQHF. CDR3 nucleotide sequence: TGTGCCAGCACCGAAGGCGGACAGGGGTCCGTGGCCCAGCATTTT.

A single count supports this clone. This chain uses TRBV6-5 with TRBJ2-7, with unresolved D. V lost 3 bases, J lost 0 bases, and 12 bases lay in between. Germline CDR1 and CDR2: MNHEY and SVGAGI. The CDR3 has 15 residues. CDR3 in amino acids: CASSYLDTPSYEQYF. CDR3 DNA sequence: TGTGCCAGCAGTTATCTGGATACCCCCTCCTACGAGCAGTACTTC.

Written as DNA, the CDR3 is TGTGCCACATCGGGTAGTATCAACACTGAAGCTTTCTTT. Translation: CATSGSINTEAFF. The rearrangement uses TRBV28 and TRBJ1-1; no reliable D call. The CDR3 is 13 residues long. Germline assignment: CDR1 MDHEN and CDR2 SYDVKM. V was trimmed by 10 bases and J by 2 bases, leaving 14 bases between them. The entire variable domain, with the rest obtained from reference TRBV28 and TRBJ1-1, is as follows: DVKVTQSSRYLVKRTGEKVFLECVQDMDHENMFWYRQDPGLGLRLIYFSYDVKMKEKGDIPEGYSVSREKKERFSLILESASTNQTSMYLCATSGSINTEAFFGQGTRLTVV.

The V gene is TRBV5-1, the J gene TRBJ2-3; D gene ambiguous. The ends were cut back, 4 bases at V and 5 bases at J, with 8 bases in the middle. Germline V lookup: CDR1 SGHRS, CDR2 YFSETQ. The CDR3 sequence is 12 residues long. DNA for the CDR3: TGCGCCAGCAGCCCCGCCATAGATACGCAGTATTTT. Encoded protein: CASSPAIDTQYF.